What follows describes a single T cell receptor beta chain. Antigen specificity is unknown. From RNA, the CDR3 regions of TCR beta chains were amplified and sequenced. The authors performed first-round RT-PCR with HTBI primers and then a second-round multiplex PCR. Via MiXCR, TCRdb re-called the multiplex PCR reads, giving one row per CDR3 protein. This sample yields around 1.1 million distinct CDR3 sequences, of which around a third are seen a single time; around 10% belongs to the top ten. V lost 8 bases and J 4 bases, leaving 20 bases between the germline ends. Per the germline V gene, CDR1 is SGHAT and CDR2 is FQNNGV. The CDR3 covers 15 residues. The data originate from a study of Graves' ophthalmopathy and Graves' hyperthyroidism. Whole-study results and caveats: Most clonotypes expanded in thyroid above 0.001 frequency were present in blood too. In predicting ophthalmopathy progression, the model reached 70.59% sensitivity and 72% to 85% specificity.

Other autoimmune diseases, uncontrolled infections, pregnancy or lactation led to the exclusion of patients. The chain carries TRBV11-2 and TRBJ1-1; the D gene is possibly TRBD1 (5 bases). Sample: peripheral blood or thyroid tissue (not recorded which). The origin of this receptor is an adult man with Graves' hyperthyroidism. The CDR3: CASSAAGLSGTEAFF. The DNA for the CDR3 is TGTGCCAGCTCCGCTGCAGGGCTCTCTGGCACTGAAGCTTTCTTT.